This T cell receptor beta chain was sequenced in a study of response to subunit inactivated influenza vaccine. The germline V and J ends were trimmed by 7 bases and 4 bases, with 9 bases remaining between them. There are 13 residues in the CDR3. Germline lookup yields CDR1 KGHDR and CDR2 SFDVKD. TCRdb re-analysed the RT-PCR reads in MiXCR, keeping a single row per CDR3 protein. The repertoire holds 650,000 to 800,000 distinct CDR3 sequences, about 15% seen once, with around 7% in the top ten. The TCR comes from a man in his fifties who received an inactivated influenza vaccine. The sequences come from PBMCs from blood, collected approximately 15 days before vaccination. This rearrangement joins TRBV24-1 to TRBJ2-2; D call uncertain. The CDR3 DNA sequence: TGTGCCACCAGAGCGACCCTCACCGGGGAGCTGTTTTTT. It specifies CATRATLTGELFF.